The following is a TCR beta chain sequence with its context. This sample is part of a study of blood T cell repertoires in COVID-19. Original processing methods: Nucleated cell number was recorded as an estimate derived from reference gene primer amplification. TCRdb's table, derived via immunoSEQ multiplex PCR, lists solely in-frame clones and lacks some. V and J calls and clone size come straight from that table; D and trimming were deduced from the DNA. The data hold 100,000 or so clones, with more than 85% observed a single time. The receptor was derived from a man between 18 and 29 years old with acute or convalescent COVID-19. Material: peripheral blood.

The chain's CDR3 is CASSVFDISTDTQYF. The CDR3 bases are TGTGCCAGCAGCGTTTTCGACATAAGCACAGATACGCAGTATTTT. This chain uses TRBV9 with TRBJ2-3; no definite D call. V was shortened by 2 bases and J by 0 bases, with 10 bases between the two germline ends. Germline V gene lookup returns CDR1 SGDLS and CDR2 YYNGEE. The CDR3 length is 15 residues. Full variable domain (outside the CDR3, taken from reference TRBV9 and TRBJ2-3): DSGVTQTPKHLITATGQRVTLRCSPRSGDLSVYWYQQSLDQGLQFLIQYYNGEERAKGNILERFSAQQFPDLHSELNLSSLELGDSALYFCASSVFDISTDTQYFGPGTRLTVL.